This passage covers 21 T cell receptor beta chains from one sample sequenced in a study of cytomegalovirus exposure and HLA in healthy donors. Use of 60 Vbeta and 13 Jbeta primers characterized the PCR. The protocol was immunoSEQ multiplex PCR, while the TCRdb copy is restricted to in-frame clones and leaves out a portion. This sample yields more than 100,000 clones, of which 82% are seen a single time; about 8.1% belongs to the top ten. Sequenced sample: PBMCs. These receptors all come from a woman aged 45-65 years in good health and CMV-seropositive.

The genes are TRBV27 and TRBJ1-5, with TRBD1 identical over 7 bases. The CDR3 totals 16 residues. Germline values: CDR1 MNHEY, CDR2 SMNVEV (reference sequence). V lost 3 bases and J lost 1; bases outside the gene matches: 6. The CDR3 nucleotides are TGTGCCAGCAGTTTGGTAGGGGGCAGAAGCAATCAGCCCCAGCATTTT. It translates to CASSLVGGRSNQPQHF.

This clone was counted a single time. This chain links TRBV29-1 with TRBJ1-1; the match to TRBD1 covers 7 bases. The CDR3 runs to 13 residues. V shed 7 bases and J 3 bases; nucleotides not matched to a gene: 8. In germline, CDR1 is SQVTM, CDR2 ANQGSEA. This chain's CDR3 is CSGKRQGDTEAFF. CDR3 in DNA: TGCAGCGGGAAAAGACAGGGAGACACTGAAGCTTTCTTT.

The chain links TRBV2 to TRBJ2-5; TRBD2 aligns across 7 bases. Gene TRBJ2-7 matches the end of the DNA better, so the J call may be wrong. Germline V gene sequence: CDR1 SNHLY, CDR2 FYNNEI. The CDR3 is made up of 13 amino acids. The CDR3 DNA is TGTGCCAGCAATTCATGGGAGGGCTACGAGCAGTACTTC. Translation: CASNSWEGYEQYF.

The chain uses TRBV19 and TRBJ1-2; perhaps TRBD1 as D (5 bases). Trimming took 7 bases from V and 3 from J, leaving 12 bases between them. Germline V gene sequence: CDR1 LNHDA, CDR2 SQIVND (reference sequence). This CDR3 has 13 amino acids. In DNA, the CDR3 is TGTGCCAGTACCCCCAGGGAAGACTATGGCTACACCTTC. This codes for CASTPREDYGYTF.

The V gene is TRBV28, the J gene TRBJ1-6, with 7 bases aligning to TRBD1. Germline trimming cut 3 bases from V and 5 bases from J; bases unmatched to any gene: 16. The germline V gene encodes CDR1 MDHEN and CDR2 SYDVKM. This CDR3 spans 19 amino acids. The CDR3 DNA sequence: TGTGCCAGCAGTTTCGGCCGCGATAAGGACAGGCGGGATAATTCACCCCTCCACTTT. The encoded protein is CASSFGRDKDRRDNSPLHF.

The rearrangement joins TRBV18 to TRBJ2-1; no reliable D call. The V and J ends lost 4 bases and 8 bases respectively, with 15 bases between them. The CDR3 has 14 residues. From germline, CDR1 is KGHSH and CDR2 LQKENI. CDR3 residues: CASSRDTSFDEQFF. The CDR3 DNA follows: TGTGCCAGCTCACGAGACACAAGTTTCGATGAGCAGTTCTTC.

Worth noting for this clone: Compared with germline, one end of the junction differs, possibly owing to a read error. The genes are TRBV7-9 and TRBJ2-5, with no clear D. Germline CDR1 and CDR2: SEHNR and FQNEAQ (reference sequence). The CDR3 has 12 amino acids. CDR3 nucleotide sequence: TGTTCCAGCAGCTTCTCGGAAGAGACCCAGTACTTC. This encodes CSSSFSEETQYF.

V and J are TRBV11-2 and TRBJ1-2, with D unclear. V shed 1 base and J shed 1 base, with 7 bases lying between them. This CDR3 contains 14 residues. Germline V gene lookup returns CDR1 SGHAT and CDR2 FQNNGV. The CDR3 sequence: CASSLGYSNYGYTF. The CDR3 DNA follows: TGTGCCAGCAGCTTAGGGTACAGTAACTATGGCTACACCTTC.

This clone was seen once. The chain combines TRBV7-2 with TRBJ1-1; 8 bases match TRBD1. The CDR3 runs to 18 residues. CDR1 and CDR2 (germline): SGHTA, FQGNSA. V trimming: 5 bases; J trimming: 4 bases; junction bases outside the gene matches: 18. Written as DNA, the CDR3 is TGTGCCAGCAGCGCCAGTAGGTCGGCAGGGGGCTTGGGCACTGAAGCTTTCTTT. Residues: CASSASRSAGGLGTEAFF.

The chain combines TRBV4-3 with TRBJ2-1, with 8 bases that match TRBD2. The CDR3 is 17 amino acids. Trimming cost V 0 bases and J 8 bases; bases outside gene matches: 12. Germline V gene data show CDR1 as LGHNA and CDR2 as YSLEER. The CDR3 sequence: CASSQDPTAGEGDEQFF. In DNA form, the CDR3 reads TGCGCCAGCAGCCAAGATCCCACAGCGGGGGAGGGGGATGAGCAGTTCTTC.

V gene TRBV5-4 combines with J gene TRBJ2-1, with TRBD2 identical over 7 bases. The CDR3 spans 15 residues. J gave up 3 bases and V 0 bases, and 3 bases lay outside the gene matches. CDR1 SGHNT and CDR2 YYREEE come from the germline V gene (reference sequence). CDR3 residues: CASSLARTSYNEQFF. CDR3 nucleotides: TGTGCCAGCAGCTTGGCCAGGACTAGCTACAATGAGCAGTTCTTC. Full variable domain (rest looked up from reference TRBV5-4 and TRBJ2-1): ETGVTQSPTHLIKTRGQQVTLRCSSQSGHNTVSWYQQALGQGPQFIFQYYREEENGRGNFPPRFSGLQFPNYSSELNVNALELDDSALYLCASSLARTSYNEQFFGPGTRLTVL.

CDR3 amino acids: CASSRLADSYNEQFF. The CDR3 DNA follows: TGTGCCAGCAGCCGACTAGCGGATTCATACAATGAGCAGTTCTTC. The chain carries TRBV6-5 and TRBJ2-1; 9 nucleotides align to TRBD2. V lost 6 bases to trimming and J lost 4 bases; unmatched junction nucleotides: 7. Germline V gene sequence: CDR1 MNHEY, CDR2 SVGAGI. This CDR3 has 15 amino acids.

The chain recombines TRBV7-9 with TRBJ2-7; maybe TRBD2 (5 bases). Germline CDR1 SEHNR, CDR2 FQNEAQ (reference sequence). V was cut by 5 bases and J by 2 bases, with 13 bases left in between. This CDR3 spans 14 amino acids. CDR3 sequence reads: CASSGTEGAYEQYF. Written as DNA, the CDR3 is TGTGCCAGCAGCGGCACCGAGGGTGCCTACGAGCAGTACTTC.

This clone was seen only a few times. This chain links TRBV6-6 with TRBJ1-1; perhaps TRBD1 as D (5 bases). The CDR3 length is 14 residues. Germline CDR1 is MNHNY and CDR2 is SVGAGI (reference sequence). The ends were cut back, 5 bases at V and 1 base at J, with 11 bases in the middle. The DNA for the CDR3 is TGTGCCAGCAGTCCGGGGACTCCGAACACTGAAGCTTTCTTT. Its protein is CASSPGTPNTEAFF.

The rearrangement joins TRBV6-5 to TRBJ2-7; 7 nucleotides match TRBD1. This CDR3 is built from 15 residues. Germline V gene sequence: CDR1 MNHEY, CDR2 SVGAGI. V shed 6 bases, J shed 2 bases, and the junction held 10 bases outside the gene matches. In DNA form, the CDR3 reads TGTGCCAGCAGAACCAGCCGGGACAGAACCTACGAGCAGTACTTC. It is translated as CASRTSRDRTYEQYF.

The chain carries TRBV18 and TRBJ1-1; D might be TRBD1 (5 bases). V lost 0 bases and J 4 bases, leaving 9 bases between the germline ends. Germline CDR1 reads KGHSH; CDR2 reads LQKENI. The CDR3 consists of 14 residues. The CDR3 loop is CASSPPTGGTEAFF. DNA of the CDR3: TGTGCCAGCTCACCACCGACCGGGGGCACTGAAGCTTTCTTT.

This CDR3 reads CASSYSSAGNYGYTF. The CDR3 nucleotides are TGTGCCAGCAGTTACTCGTCGGCGGGTAACTATGGCTACACCTTC. The rearrangement uses TRBV6-5 and TRBJ1-2; D ambiguous. This CDR3 is built from 15 residues. Germline V gene data show CDR1 as MNHEY and CDR2 as SVGAGI. Trimming removed 0 bases from V and 1 base from J, with 9 bases in between.

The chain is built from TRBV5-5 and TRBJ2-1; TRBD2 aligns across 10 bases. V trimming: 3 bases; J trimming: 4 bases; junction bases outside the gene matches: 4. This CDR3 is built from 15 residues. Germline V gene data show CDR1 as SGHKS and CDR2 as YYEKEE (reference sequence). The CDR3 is CASSSFSGRYNEQFF. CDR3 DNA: TGTGCCAGCAGCTCCTTTAGCGGGAGGTACAATGAGCAGTTCTTC.

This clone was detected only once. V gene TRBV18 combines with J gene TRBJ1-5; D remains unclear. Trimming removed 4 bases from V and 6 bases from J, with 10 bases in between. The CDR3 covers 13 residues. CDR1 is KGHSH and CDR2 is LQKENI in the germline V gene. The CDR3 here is CASSLGVRQPQHF. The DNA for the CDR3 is TGTGCCAGCTCACTCGGGGTACGTCAGCCCCAGCATTTT.

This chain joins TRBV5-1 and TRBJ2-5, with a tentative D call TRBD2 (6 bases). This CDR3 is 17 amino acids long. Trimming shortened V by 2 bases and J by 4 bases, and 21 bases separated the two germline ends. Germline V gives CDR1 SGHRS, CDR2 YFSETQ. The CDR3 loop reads CASSFGLASALRETQYF. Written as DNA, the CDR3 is TGCGCCAGCAGCTTTGGTCTAGCGTCTGCTTTGAGAGAGACCCAGTACTTC.

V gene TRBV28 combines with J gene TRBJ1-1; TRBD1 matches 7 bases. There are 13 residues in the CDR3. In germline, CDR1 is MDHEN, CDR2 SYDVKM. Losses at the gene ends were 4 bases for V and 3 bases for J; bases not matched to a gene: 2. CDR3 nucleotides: TGTGCCAGCAGTTCGGACAGGTACACTGAAGCTTTCTTT. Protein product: CASSSDRYTEAFF.